This entry lists 21 T cell receptor beta chains sequenced from one sample in a study of blood T cell repertoires in COVID-19. Libraries were prepared by immunoSEQ multiplex PCR; TCRdb keeps only in-frame clonotypes and omits some of them. This table has some 100,000 clones, roughly 85% appearing once. Sequencing was carried out using peripheral blood. These receptors were taken from an older woman with active or convalescent COVID-19.

This clone was found a few times. V and J are TRBV28 and TRBJ1-2; D is uncertain. Trimming shortened V by 5 bases and J by 4 bases, and 5 bases separated the two germline ends. The CDR3 covers 11 residues. Germline CDR1 MDHEN, CDR2 SYDVKM. CDR3 residues: CASSNLYGYTF. The CDR3 nucleotides are TGTGCCAGCAGTAATCTCTATGGCTACACCTTC.

This chain links TRBV11-2 with TRBJ1-2, with D possibly TRBD1 on 6 matching bases. Germline V gives CDR1 SGHAT, CDR2 FQNNGV. Deletions cut 5 bases from V and 6 bases from J, with 13 bases between. This CDR3 contains 13 residues. In DNA form, the CDR3 reads TGTGCCAGCAGCACCCACAGGGACCATGGCTACACCTTC. It specifies CASSTHRDHGYTF.

A few counts support this clone. The chain uses TRBV19 and TRBJ2-2; 9 bases fit TRBD1. Germline V gives CDR1 LNHDA, CDR2 SQIVND (reference sequence). The CDR3 has 15 residues. J was trimmed by 3 bases and V by 6 bases; bases with no gene match: 5. CDR3 DNA sequence: TGTGCCAGTAGCCCGGGACAGGGCTACACCGGGGAGCTGTTTTTT. This translates into CASSPGQGYTGELFF.

V and J are TRBV2 and TRBJ1-2; D unclear. Deletions cut 4 bases from V and 0 bases from J, with 6 bases between. Germline values: CDR1 SNHLY, CDR2 FYNNEI. The CDR3 spans 13 residues. For the CDR3, the DNA is TGTGCCAGCAGTGGGGCTGCTAACTATGGCTACACCTTC. This sequence encodes CASSGAANYGYTF.

The rearrangement joins TRBV7-2 to TRBJ1-1; perhaps TRBD1 as D (5 bases). This CDR3 has 13 amino acids. Germline-derived CDR1 and CDR2 are SGHTA and FQGNSA. Trimming removed 5 bases from V and 0 bases from J, with 7 bases in between. CDR3 protein: CASSTGLNTEAFF. For the CDR3, the DNA is TGTGCCAGCAGCACAGGACTGAACACTGAAGCTTTCTTT.

This clone was counted a few times. This chain links TRBV28 with TRBJ2-7; D is possibly TRBD1 (5 bases). The germline V gene encodes CDR1 MDHEN and CDR2 SYDVKM. The CDR3 has 14 residues. With 6 bases removed from V and 0 bases from J, the gap between germline ends came to 12 bases. The CDR3 nucleotides read TGTGCCAGCAGGCCAGGGCGGAACTCCTACGAGCAGTACTTC. Its translation is CASRPGRNSYEQYF.

The V call is TRBV4-3, the J call TRBJ1-5; 8 nucleotides line up with TRBD1. The CDR3 is 16 amino acids. V shed 3 bases, J shed 9 bases, and the junction held 13 bases outside the gene matches. Germline lookup yields CDR1 LGHNA and CDR2 YSLEER. DNA of the CDR3: TGCGCCAGCAGCCAGAATCGCGGACAGGGCCCCTCGCCCCAGCATTTT. Translation: CASSQNRGQGPSPQHF.

In DNA form, the CDR3 reads TGTGCCAGCAGAAGACTAGCGGGAGGTTCCTACAATGAGCAGTTCTTC. Protein sequence: CASRRLAGGSYNEQFF. The chain joins TRBV11-2 to TRBJ2-1; TRBD2 matches 13 bases. Germline-derived CDR1 and CDR2 are SGHAT and FQNNGV. V lost 6 bases, J lost 1 base, and 3 bases stayed unmatched. The length of the CDR3 is 16 residues.

J is TRBJ1-5 and V is TRBV19; 8 bases agree with TRBD1. V lost 6 bases to trimming and J lost 0 bases; unmatched junction nucleotides: 4. The CDR3 length is 15 residues. The germline V gene has CDR1 LNHDA and CDR2 SQIVND (reference sequence). CDR3 nucleotide sequence: TGTGCCAGTAGGAGGGGACAGGATAGCAATCAGCCCCAGCATTTT. Translation gives CASRRGQDSNQPQHF.

The V call is TRBV12-3 or TRBV12-4, the J call TRBJ2-7, with D perhaps TRBD1 (6 bases). This CDR3 region has 11 residues. V was pared by 5 bases and J by 7 bases, with 9 bases between. CDR3 residues: CASSAGQEQYF. The CDR3 DNA follows: TGTGCCAGCAGTGCCGGACAGGAGCAGTACTTC.

The rearrangement uses TRBV6-5 and TRBJ1-2; possible D gene TRBD1, 6 bases. Germline V gene lookup returns CDR1 MNHEY and CDR2 SVGAGI. V lost 8 bases and J lost 2, with 12 bases in between. This CDR3 region has 13 residues. DNA for the CDR3: TGTGCCAGCTTAAAGACAGGCAACTATGGCTACACCTTC. The encoded protein is CASLKTGNYGYTF.

The chain links TRBV28 to TRBJ1-2, with 7 bases identical to TRBD1. This CDR3 is built from 14 residues. V was pared by 7 bases and J by 0 bases, with 5 bases of the junction left unmatched. Germline-derived CDR1 and CDR2 are MDHEN and SYDVKM. CDR3: CASTGTATNYGYTF. Written as DNA, the CDR3 is TGTGCCAGCACCGGGACAGCAACTAACTATGGCTACACCTTC.

Only a few counts were recorded for this clone. The chain couples TRBV11-2 to TRBJ2-1; no clear D. Trimming stripped 4 bases from V and 7 bases from J, with 14 bases between. The germline gives CDR1 SGHAT, CDR2 FQNNGV. This CDR3 spans 14 amino acids. In DNA form, the CDR3 reads TGTGCCAGCAGCTCTCTCGTTCGGGTAAATGAGCAGTTCTTC. It translates to CASSSLVRVNEQFF.

The DNA of the CDR3 is TGTGCCAGCAGCACTGGGGGGGGGAACACTGAAGCTTTCTTT. It is translated as CASSTGGGNTEAFF. The genes are TRBV7-6 and TRBJ1-1; a weak D match, TRBD1 (5 bases). Germline V gene data show CDR1 as SGHVS and CDR2 as FNYEAQ. V was trimmed by 5 bases and J by 1 base, leaving 11 bases between them. The CDR3 length is 14 residues.

This chain uses TRBV25-1 with TRBJ2-1, with 8 bases that match TRBD2. CDR3 size: 14 residues. Per the germline V gene, CDR1 is MGHDK and CDR2 is SYGVNS. Losses at the gene ends were 4 bases for V and 5 bases for J; bases not matched to a gene: 4. The CDR3 region is CASSAERENNEQFF. CDR3 coding DNA: TGTGCCAGCAGTGCAGAGCGGGAGAACAATGAGCAGTTCTTC.

This clone was observed once. The chain has TRBV7-2 and TRBJ1-2; TRBD1 agrees at 7 bases. Trimming cost V 2 bases and J 2 bases; bases outside gene matches: 5. The CDR3 is 15 amino acids. Germline CDR1 and CDR2: SGHTA and FQGNSA. DNA of the CDR3: TGTGCCAGCAGCTTAATCCCAGGGGGAAACTATGGCTACACCTTC. Translated, it gives CASSLIPGGNYGYTF.

This clone was picked up a small number of times. The chain carries TRBV5-1 and TRBJ2-1; 9 bases agree with TRBD1. Germline-derived CDR1 and CDR2 are SGHRS and YFSETQ. This CDR3 spans 17 amino acids. J was trimmed by 5 bases and V by 3 bases; bases with no gene match: 12. The CDR3, as DNA: TGCGCCAGCAGCTCCCAACCCCCGGGACAGGGCCACAATGAGCAGTTCTTC. This translates into CASSSQPPGQGHNEQFF.

The chain recombines TRBV6-5 with TRBJ2-3; perhaps TRBD2 as D (6 bases). Trimming removed 4 bases from V and 6 bases from J, with 17 bases in between. Germline V gene data show CDR1 as MNHEY and CDR2 as SVGAGI. This CDR3 has 15 amino acids. CDR3 protein: CASSLRDSPWDTQYF. The CDR3 coding sequence is TGTGCCAGCAGTTTACGGGACTCTCCCTGGGATACGCAGTATTTT.

The CDR3 reads CASSPRGLAYEQYF. The CDR3 nucleotides are TGTGCCAGCAGTCCCCGGGGACTAGCATACGAGCAGTACTTC. The chain joins TRBV2 to TRBJ2-7; 9 bases line up with TRBD2. V was clipped by 5 bases and J by 4 bases; unmatched bases: 6. Germline V gene sequence: CDR1 SNHLY, CDR2 FYNNEI. The CDR3 loop spans 14 amino acids.

V gene TRBV11-2 combines with J gene TRBJ2-2, with a tentative D call TRBD2 (7 bases). The V end was cut by 2 bases, the J end by 4 bases, with 8 bases between. Germline CDR1 is SGHAT and CDR2 is FQNNGV. The CDR3 has 14 residues. CDR3 in amino acids: CASSLRGGTGELFF. As DNA, the CDR3 is TGTGCCAGCAGCTTAAGGGGGGGCACCGGGGAGCTGTTTTTT. Drawing the rest from reference TRBV11-2 and TRBJ2-2, the complete variable domain is EAGVAQSPRYKIIEKRQSVAFWCNPISGHATLYWYQQILGQGPKLLIQFQNNGVVDDSQLPKDRFSAERLKGVDSTLKIQPAKLEDSAVYLCASSLRGGTGELFFGEGSRLTVL.

This chain joins TRBV14 and TRBJ2-7; 7 bases are a match to TRBD1. The CDR3 is 13 amino acids. CDR1 is SGHDN, CDR2 FVKESK, per germline. After removal of 0 bases from V and 7 bases from J, the junction contained 3 bases not matched to a gene. The CDR3 here is CASSQDRGREQYF. DNA for the CDR3: TGTGCCAGCAGCCAAGACAGGGGGAGAGAGCAGTACTTC.